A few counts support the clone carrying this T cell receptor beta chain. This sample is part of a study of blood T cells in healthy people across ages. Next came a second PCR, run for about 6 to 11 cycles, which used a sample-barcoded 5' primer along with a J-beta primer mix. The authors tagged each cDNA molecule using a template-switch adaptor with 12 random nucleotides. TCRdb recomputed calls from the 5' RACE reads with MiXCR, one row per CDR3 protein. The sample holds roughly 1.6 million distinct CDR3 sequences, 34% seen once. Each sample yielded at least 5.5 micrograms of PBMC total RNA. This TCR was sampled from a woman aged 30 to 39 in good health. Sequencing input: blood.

The CDR3 nucleotides read TGCAGTGCTAGATCCGAAGCGGCTAGCGGTAGGGAGACCCAGTACTTC. As protein: CSARSEAASGRETQYF. The chain uses TRBV20-1 and TRBJ2-5, with 7 bases identical to TRBD2. The germline gives CDR1 DFQATT, CDR2 SNEGSKA (reference sequence). Trimming took 2 bases from V and 5 from J; bases not matched to a gene: 14. The CDR3 consists of 16 residues.